This T cell receptor (beta chain) was recorded in a study of T cell repertoires in ileal Crohn's disease. Study context: At postoperative colonoscopy, neoterminal ileum biopsies were taken as M6.

This clone was counted once. Antigen unknown. Libraries were prepared by immunoSEQ multiplex PCR; TCRdb keeps only in-frame clonotypes and omits some of them. Here the sample spans about 62,000 clones, about 89% being singletons. V shed 6 bases, J shed 13 bases, and the junction held 17 bases outside the gene matches. CDR1 is MDHEN, CDR2 SYDVKM, per germline. The CDR3 runs to 16 residues. Time point indicated: neoterminal ileum biopsy at postoperative endoscopy, about 6 months after surgery. The study's findings and limits: The median delay to postoperative endoscopy was approximately 6.9 months.

The TCR was taken from an adult with Crohn's disease. The sequencing sample was made of ileal tissue. The chain uses TRBV28 and TRBJ1-6; 8 positions match TRBD1. The CDR3 nucleotides read TGTGCCAGCAGGGGCTCAAGCGGACAGGGCGTCTCGCCCCTCCACTTT. This gives the protein CASRGSSGQGVSPLHF.